The 3 T cell receptor beta chains below were found in one sample sequenced in a study of T-cell reconstitution after alpha-beta-depleted transplantation in children. For TCRbeta, the library was prepared with unique molecular identifiers. TCRdb reprocessed the PCR reads via MiXCR and lists one record per CDR3 protein. The sample has around 600,000 distinct CDR3 sequences; approximately 10% are singletons. Here the sequenced sample was PBMCs from the stem cell graft donor, taken from the stem cell graft. These receptors originate from a human donor who donated a stem cell graft to a child with acute myeloid leukemia.

The chain carries TRBV5-6 and TRBJ2-2; possibly TRBD1 for D (5 bases). The V end was cut by 0 bases, the J end by 1 base, with 7 bases between. The CDR3 runs 15 residues. Germline V gives CDR1 SGHDT, CDR2 YYEEEE. For the CDR3, the DNA is TGTGCCAGCAGCTTGGTACAGGAGAACACCGGGGAGCTGTTTTTT. Encoded protein: CASSLVQENTGELFF.

In this sample, this clonotype turned up a few times. This chain joins TRBV15 and TRBJ2-1; D not certain. This CDR3 comprises 14 residues. The V gene lost 3 bases and the J gene lost 6 bases, with 12 bases spanning the gap. Germline CDR1 reads LNHNV; CDR2 reads YYDKDF (reference sequence). The CDR3 nucleotides read TGTGCCACCAGCAGTGGATTCTCAGGCAATGAGCAGTTCTTC. This translates into CATSSGFSGNEQFF.

The chain has TRBV24-1 and TRBJ2-3; D perhaps matches TRBD1 (5 bases). Germline loops: CDR1 KGHDR, CDR2 SFDVKD. The CDR3 loop spans 13 amino acids. V dropped 4 bases and J dropped 5 bases, with 9 bases sitting between them. The CDR3 is CATSDPGLDTQYF. CDR3 nucleotide sequence: TGTGCCACCAGTGACCCAGGGTTAGATACGCAGTATTTT.